The entry that follows covers one T cell receptor beta chain sequence. This specimen belongs to a study of blood T cell repertoires in COVID-19. The repertoire was sequenced with immunoSEQ multiplex PCR; TCRdb's copy has only in-frame clones and lacks some. The sample consists of about 250,000 clones, about 79% of them appearing once. Germline V lookup: CDR1 LNHDA, CDR2 SQIVND (reference sequence). The length of the CDR3 is 16 residues. Trimming removed 6 bases from V and 0 bases from J; junction bases left unmatched: 8. This chain joins TRBV19 and TRBJ2-1; TRBD1 matches 7 bases. The sequencing input was peripheral blood. The receptor was isolated from a man at least 80 years old with acute or convalescent COVID-19. This CDR3 is CASSRTGLSSYNEQFF. CDR3 DNA sequence: TGTGCCAGTAGCCGGACAGGCCTTAGCTCCTACAATGAGCAGTTCTTC.